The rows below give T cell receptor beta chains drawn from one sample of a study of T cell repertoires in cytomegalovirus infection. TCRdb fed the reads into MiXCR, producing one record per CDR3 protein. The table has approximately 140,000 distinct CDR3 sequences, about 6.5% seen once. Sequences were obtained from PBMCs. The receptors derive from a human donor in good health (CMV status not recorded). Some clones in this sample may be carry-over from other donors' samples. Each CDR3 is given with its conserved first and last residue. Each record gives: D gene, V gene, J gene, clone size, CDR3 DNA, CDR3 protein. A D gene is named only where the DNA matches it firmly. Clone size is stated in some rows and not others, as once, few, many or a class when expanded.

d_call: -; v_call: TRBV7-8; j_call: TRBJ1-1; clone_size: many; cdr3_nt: TGTGCCAGCAGCTTACAACCGGGACGGAAGAACACTGAAGCTTTCTTT; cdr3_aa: CASSLQPGRKNTEAFF
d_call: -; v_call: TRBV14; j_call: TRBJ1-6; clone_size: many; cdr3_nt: TGTGCCAGCAGCCAAGAACGTTGGATAGGGGATAATTCACCCCTCCACTTT; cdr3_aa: CASSQERWIGDNSPLHF
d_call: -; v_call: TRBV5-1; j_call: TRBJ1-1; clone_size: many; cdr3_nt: TGCGCCAGCAGCTTGGTAGGGGGGGGAACCACTGAAGCTTTCTTT; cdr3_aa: CASSLVGGGTTEAFF
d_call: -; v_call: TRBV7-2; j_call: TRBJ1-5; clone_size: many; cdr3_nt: TGTGCCAGCAGCCCAGACGGCAATCAGCCCCAGCATTTT; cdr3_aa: CASSPDGNQPQHF
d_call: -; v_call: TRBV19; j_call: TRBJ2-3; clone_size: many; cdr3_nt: TGTGCCTCCTTCCCCCGCTTTGTCACAGATACGCAGTATTTT; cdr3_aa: CASFPRFVTDTQYF
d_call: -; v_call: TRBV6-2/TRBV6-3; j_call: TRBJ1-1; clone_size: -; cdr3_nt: TGTGCCAGCAGTTACGGGCGCAAAAATGCGAACACTGGAGCTTTCTTT; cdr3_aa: CASSYGRKNANTGAFF
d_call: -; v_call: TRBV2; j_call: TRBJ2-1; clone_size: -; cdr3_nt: TGTGCCAGCAGTGGAAGTGCGGGGAGGCCTTATGAGCAGTTCTTC; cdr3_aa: CASSGSAGRPYEQFF
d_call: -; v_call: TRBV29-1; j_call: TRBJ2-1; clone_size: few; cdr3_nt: TGCAGCGTCCCCGACGGAGCCTACAATGAGCAGTTCTTC; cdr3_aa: CSVPDGAYNEQFF
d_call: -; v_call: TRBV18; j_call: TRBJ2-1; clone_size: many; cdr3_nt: TGTGCCAGCTCACCATTAACTGAATACAATGAGCAGTTCTTC; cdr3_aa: CASSPLTEYNEQFF
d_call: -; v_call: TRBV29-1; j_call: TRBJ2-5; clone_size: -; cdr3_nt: TGCAGCGTCGCCTTGGACGAGACCCAGTACTTC; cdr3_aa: CSVALDETQYF
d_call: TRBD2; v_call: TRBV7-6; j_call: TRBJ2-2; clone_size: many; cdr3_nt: TGTGCCAGCAGCTTAGATGCGGGGGGTAGTCCCGGGGAGCTGTTTTTT; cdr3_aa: CASSLDAGGSPGELFF
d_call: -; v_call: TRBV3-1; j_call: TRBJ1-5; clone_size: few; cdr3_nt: TGTGCCAGCAGCCAAGTGGCCGGGAATCAGCCCCAGCATTTT; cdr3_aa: CASSQVAGNQPQHF
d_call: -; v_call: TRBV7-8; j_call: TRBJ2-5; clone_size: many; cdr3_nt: TGTGCCAGCAGCCGCGCCCCTGGGGAGACCCAGTACTTC; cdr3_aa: CASSRAPGETQYF
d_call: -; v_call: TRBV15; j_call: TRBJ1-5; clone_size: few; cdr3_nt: TGTGCCACCAGCAGGGATAGTGGGGGGCCCCAGCATTTT; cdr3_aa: CATSRDSGGPQHF
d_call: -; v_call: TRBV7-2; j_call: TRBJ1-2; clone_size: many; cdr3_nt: TGTGCCAGCAGCTTAGGGGCAGGGGATGGATATGGCTACACCTTC; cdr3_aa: CASSLGAGDGYGYTF
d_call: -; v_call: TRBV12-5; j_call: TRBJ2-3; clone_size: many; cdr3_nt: TGTGCTAGTGCCCAGGTCGATACGCAGTATTTT; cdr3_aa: CASAQVDTQYF
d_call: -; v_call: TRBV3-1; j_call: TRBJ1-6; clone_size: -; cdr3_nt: TGTGCCAGCAGCCAGGCCCTCAAGGCACCCCTCCACTTT; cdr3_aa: CASSQALKAPLHF
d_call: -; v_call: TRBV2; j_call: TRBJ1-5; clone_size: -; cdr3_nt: TGTGCCAGCAGTGGTTGGGGGGGCCCCGAGACCGGTCAGCCCCAGCATTTT; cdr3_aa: CASSGWGGPETGQPQHF
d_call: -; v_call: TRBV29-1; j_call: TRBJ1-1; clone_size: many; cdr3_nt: TGCAGGGAGCGGGTAACTGAAGCTTTCTTT; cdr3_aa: CRERVTEAFF